The rows below give T cell receptor beta chains drawn from one sample of a study of cytomegalovirus exposure and HLA in healthy donors. TCRdb keeps only in-frame clones here, not all; method: immunoSEQ multiplex PCR. Among about 160,000 clones listed, roughly 78% were seen once. Material: PBMCs. Source of these receptors: a man in his forties or fifties in good health and CMV-seropositive. Each CDR3 is given with its conserved first and last residue. Fields, in order: clone size, V gene, D gene, J gene, CDR3 protein, CDR3 DNA. The D gene is left open where the match is weak. Clone size appears in some rows only: once, few, many, or a class for an expanded clone.

size: NA
V: TRBV6-5
D: NA
J: TRBJ1-2
CDR3: CASSYTSGAGEWGYTF
DNA: TGTGCCAGCAGTTACACTTCCGGGGCGGGAGAGTGGGGCTACACCTTC

size: few
V: TRBV28
D: TRBD1
J: TRBJ2-3
CDR3: CASSLGPRDRGFTQYF
DNA: TGTGCCAGCAGTTTAGGTCCCCGGGACAGGGGTTTCACGCAGTATTTT

size: NA
V: TRBV11-3
D: TRBD2
J: TRBJ2-1
CDR3: CASSSSGRGNMEQFF
DNA: TGTGCCAGCAGCTCCAGCGGGAGAGGAAATATGGAGCAGTTCTTC

size: NA
V: TRBV6-1
D: TRBD2
J: TRBJ2-3
CDR3: CASSEVLSGGDTQYF
DNA: TGTGCCAGCAGTGAAGTTTTAAGCGGGGGGGATACGCAGTATTTT

size: NA
V: TRBV19
D: NA
J: TRBJ2-2
CDR3: CASSDEARLNTGELFF
DNA: TGTGCCAGTAGTGATGAGGCGCGCCTTAACACCGGGGAGCTGTTTTTT

size: few
V: TRBV7-3
D: NA
J: TRBJ2-7
CDR3: CASSHGQTYEQYF
DNA: TGTGCCAGCAGCCACGGACAGACCTACGAGCAGTACTTC

size: NA
V: TRBV5-1
D: TRBD2
J: TRBJ2-1
CDR3: CASFGKASGSRLDDEQFF
DNA: TGCGCCAGCTTCGGGAAGGCTAGCGGGAGCCGTTTGGATGATGAGCAGTTCTTC

size: NA
V: TRBV6-6
D: TRBD1
J: TRBJ1-3
CDR3: CASSYGQGAAGNTIYF
DNA: TGTGCCAGCAGTTATGGACAGGGGGCGGCTGGAAACACCATATATTTT

size: NA
V: TRBV10-3
D: TRBD1
J: TRBJ1-4
CDR3: CAISGGTVATNEKLFF
DNA: TGTGCCATCAGTGGGGGGACAGTTGCAACTAATGAAAAACTGTTTTTT

size: NA
V: TRBV7-3
D: TRBD2
J: TRBJ2-1
CDR3: CASSLTSGSIYEQFF
DNA: TGTGCCAGCAGCCTAACTAGCGGGAGCATCTATGAGCAGTTCTTC

size: few
V: TRBV2
D: TRBD2
J: TRBJ2-7
CDR3: CASSERASGRREQYF
DNA: TGTGCCAGCAGTGAGCGGGCTAGCGGGAGAAGGGAGCAGTACTTC

size: NA
V: TRBV7-9
D: NA
J: TRBJ1-1
CDR3: CASSLDMGWQVEAEAFF
DNA: TGTGCCAGCAGCTTGGACATGGGCTGGCAGGTGGAAGCTGAAGCTTTCTTT

size: NA
V: TRBV5-1
D: TRBD1
J: TRBJ2-7
CDR3: CASSLMGQGAGEQYF
DNA: TGCGCCAGCAGTCTGATGGGACAGGGGGCGGGTGAGCAGTACTTC

size: NA
V: TRBV4-1
D: NA
J: TRBJ2-7
CDR3: CASSQDRERELDYEQYF
DNA: TGCGCCAGCAGCCAAGATAGGGAACGGGAGCTTGACTACGAGCAGTACTTC

size: NA
V: TRBV4-1
D: NA
J: TRBJ2-1
CDR3: CASSQENSAGGFF
DNA: TGCGCCAGCAGCCAAGAAAATTCGGCTGGAGGGTTCTTC

size: NA
V: TRBV6-1
D: NA
J: TRBJ1-1
CDR3: CASSLTVTGTEAFF
DNA: TGTGCCAGCAGCCTGACAGTGACCGGAACTGAAGCTTTCTTT

size: NA
V: TRBV29-1
D: NA
J: TRBJ1-2
CDR3: CSVAGTSYGYTF
DNA: TGCAGCGTCGCCGGGACAAGCTATGGCTACACCTTC

size: NA
V: TRBV5-4
D: TRBD2
J: TRBJ2-1
CDR3: CASSGAGVGEQFF
DNA: TGTGCCAGCAGCGGGGCGGGAGTAGGCGAGCAGTTCTTC

size: NA
V: TRBV6-5
D: TRBD1
J: TRBJ1-4
CDR3: CASSWDRKNEKLFF
DNA: TGTGCCAGCAGTTGGGACAGAAAAAATGAAAAACTGTTTTTT

size: NA
V: TRBV11-2
D: NA
J: TRBJ2-3
CDR3: CASSKTRFSTDTQYF
DNA: TGTGCCAGCAGCAAGACTAGATTTAGCACAGATACGCAGTATTTT

size: NA
V: TRBV7-9
D: NA
J: TRBJ2-3
CDR3: CASSLGPGTGRGTDTQYF
DNA: TGTGCCAGCAGCTTAGGTCCCGGGACTGGCCGCGGCACAGATACGCAGTATTTT

size: NA
V: TRBV5-1
D: NA
J: TRBJ2-1
CDR3: CASSLEDSSYNEQFF
DNA: TGCGCCAGCAGCTTGGAGGACAGTTCGTACAATGAGCAGTTCTTC

size: once
V: TRBV29-1
D: TRBD2
J: TRBJ2-3
CDR3: CSVEPSGSTDTQYF
DNA: TGCAGCGTTGAACCTAGCGGGAGCACAGATACGCAGTATTTT

size: NA
V: TRBV2
D: TRBD2
J: TRBJ2-1
CDR3: CASIRTRGSNEQFF
DNA: TGTGCCAGCATCCGGACTAGAGGGTCCAATGAGCAGTTCTTC

size: few
V: TRBV14
D: NA
J: TRBJ1-2
CDR3: CASSQISRSRIDGYTF
DNA: TGTGCCAGCAGCCAGATAAGCCGGTCCCGAATAGATGGCTACACCTTC

size: NA
V: TRBV5-6
D: NA
J: TRBJ1-2
CDR3: CASSLSGGYGYTF
DNA: TGTGCCAGCAGCTTGTCTGGGGGGTATGGCTACACCTTC

size: NA
V: TRBV28
D: NA
J: TRBJ1-2
CDR3: CASSFIGGGYTF
DNA: TGTGCCAGCAGTTTTATAGGAGGTGGCTACACCTTC

size: NA
V: TRBV5-4
D: TRBD2
J: TRBJ2-7
CDR3: CASSQGGREASYEQYF
DNA: TGTGCCAGCAGTCAGGGCGGGCGGGAGGCCTCCTACGAGCAGTACTTC

size: few
V: TRBV9
D: TRBD1
J: TRBJ1-2
CDR3: CASSTRDSANYGYTF
DNA: TGTGCCAGCAGCACACGGGACAGTGCTAACTATGGCTACACCTTC

size: few
V: TRBV28
D: NA
J: TRBJ1-2
CDR3: CASSFNTYGYTF
DNA: TGTGCCAGCAGTTTCAACACCTATGGCTACACCTTC

size: NA
V: TRBV5-4
D: NA
J: TRBJ2-7
CDR3: CASSLSADRGYEQYF
DNA: TGTGCCAGCAGCTTATCGGCGGACAGAGGCTACGAGCAGTACTTC

size: NA
V: TRBV11-2
D: TRBD1
J: TRBJ2-7
CDR3: CASSFYRGSLEQYF
DNA: TGTGCCAGCAGCTTCTACAGGGGTTCCCTCGAGCAGTACTTC

size: few
V: TRBV23-1
D: TRBD2
J: TRBJ2-2
CDR3: CASTLAGEMAGELFF
DNA: TGCGCCAGCACTTTAGCGGGAGAGATGGCCGGGGAGCTGTTTTTT

size: NA
V: TRBV7-9
D: TRBD2
J: TRBJ2-3
CDR3: CASSLALAGVVTQYF
DNA: TGTGCCAGCAGCTTGGCCCTAGCGGGAGTTGTTACGCAGTATTTT

size: NA
V: TRBV18
D: NA
J: TRBJ2-3
CDR3: CASSPDYSRDTQYF
DNA: TGTGCCAGCTCACCCGACTACTCCCGCGATACGCAGTATTTT

size: NA
V: TRBV28
D: TRBD1
J: TRBJ2-2
CDR3: CASSWGQGGLGTGELFF
DNA: TGTGCCAGCAGTTGGGGACAGGGCGGGTTAGGCACCGGGGAGCTGTTTTTT

size: NA
V: TRBV7-9
D: TRBD2
J: TRBJ2-1
CDR3: CSSSPRVVSSGIYNEQFF
DNA: TGTTCCAGCAGCCCCCGTGTTGTTTCTAGCGGGATATACAATGAGCAGTTCTTC

size: NA
V: TRBV12-5
D: NA
J: TRBJ2-7
CDR3: CASGLQTGRPYEQYF
DNA: TGTGCTAGTGGTTTGCAGACAGGGAGGCCCTACGAGCAGTACTTC

size: NA
V: TRBV28
D: NA
J: TRBJ2-5
CDR3: CASNYYRGTQYF
DNA: TGTGCCAGCAACTACTACCGAGGGACCCAGTACTTC

size: NA
V: TRBV7-8
D: TRBD2
J: TRBJ2-5
CDR3: CASSYKILGLAGTEETQYF
DNA: TGTGCCAGCAGCTACAAAATTTTGGGACTAGCGGGAACAGAAGAGACCCAGTACTTC

size: NA
V: TRBV27
D: NA
J: TRBJ2-7
CDR3: CASSPTPGQSYEQYF
DNA: TGTGCCAGCAGTCCGACGCCAGGACAATCCTACGAGCAGTACTTC

size: NA
V: TRBV5-1
D: TRBD1
J: TRBJ2-5
CDR3: CASRRTGAVAETQYF
DNA: TGCGCCAGCAGACGTACAGGGGCAGTTGCAGAGACCCAGTACTTC

size: NA
V: TRBV28
D: TRBD2
J: TRBJ2-7
CDR3: CASSLSGRGVYEQYF
DNA: TGTGCCAGCAGTTTAAGCGGGAGAGGAGTCTACGAGCAGTACTTC

size: few
V: TRBV28
D: NA
J: TRBJ1-3
CDR3: CASSLLRVSGNTIYF
DNA: TGTGCCAGCAGTTTATTGAGGGTCTCTGGAAACACCATATATTTT

size: NA
V: TRBV28
D: NA
J: TRBJ2-2
CDR3: CASTETSTGELFF
DNA: TGTGCCAGCACCGAAACGAGTACCGGGGAGCTGTTTTTT